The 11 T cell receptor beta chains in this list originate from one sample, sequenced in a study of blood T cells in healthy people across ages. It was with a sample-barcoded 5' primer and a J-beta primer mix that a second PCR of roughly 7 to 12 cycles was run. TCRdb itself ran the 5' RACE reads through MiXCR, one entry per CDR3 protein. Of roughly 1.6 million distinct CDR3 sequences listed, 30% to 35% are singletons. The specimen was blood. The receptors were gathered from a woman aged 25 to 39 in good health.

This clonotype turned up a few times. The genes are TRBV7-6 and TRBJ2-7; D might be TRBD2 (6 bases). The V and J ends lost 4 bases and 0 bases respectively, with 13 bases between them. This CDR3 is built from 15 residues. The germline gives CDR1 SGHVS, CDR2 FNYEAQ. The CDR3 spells CASSYLAEDSYEQYF. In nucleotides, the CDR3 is TGTGCCAGCAGCTATTTAGCGGAGGACTCCTACGAGCAGTACTTC.

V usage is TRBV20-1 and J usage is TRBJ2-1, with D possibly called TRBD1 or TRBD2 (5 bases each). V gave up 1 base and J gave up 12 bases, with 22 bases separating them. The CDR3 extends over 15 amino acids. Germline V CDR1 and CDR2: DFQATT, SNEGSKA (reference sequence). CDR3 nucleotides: TGCAGTGCTAGAGGCGGCTGGGACCCCAACTCATCGCAGTTCTTC. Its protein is CSARGGWDPNSSQFF.

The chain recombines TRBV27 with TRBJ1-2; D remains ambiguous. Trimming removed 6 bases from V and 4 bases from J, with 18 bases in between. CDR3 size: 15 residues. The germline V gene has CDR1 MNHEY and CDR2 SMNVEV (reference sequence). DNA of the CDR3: TGTGCCAGCAGCCTTAGCCCGATTGACCCCTATGGCTACACCTTC. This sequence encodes CASSLSPIDPYGYTF.

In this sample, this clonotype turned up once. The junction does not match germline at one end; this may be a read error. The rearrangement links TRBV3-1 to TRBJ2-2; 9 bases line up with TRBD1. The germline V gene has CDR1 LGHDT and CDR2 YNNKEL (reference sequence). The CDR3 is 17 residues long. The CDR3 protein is CASSPKHTGGRTGERFF. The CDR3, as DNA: TGTGCCAGCAGCCCAAAACACACAGGGGGCCGAACCGGGGAGCGGTTTTTT.

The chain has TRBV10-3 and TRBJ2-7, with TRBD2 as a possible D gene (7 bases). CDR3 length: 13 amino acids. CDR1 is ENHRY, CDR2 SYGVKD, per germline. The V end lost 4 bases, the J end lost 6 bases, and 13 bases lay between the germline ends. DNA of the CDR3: TGTGCCATCAGTGCGGCAGGGGAGGGCGAGCAGTACTTC. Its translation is CAISAAGEGEQYF.

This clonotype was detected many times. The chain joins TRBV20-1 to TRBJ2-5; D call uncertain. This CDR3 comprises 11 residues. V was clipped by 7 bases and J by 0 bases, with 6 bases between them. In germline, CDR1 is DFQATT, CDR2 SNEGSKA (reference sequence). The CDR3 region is CSGTDQETQYF. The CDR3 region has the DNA TGCAGTGGTACGGACCAAGAGACCCAGTACTTC.

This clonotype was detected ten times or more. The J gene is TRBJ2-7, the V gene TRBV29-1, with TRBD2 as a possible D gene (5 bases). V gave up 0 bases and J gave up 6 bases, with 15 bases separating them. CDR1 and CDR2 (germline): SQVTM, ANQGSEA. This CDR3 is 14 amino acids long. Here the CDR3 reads CSVEDRAGNFEQYF. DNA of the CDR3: TGCAGCGTTGAAGACCGGGCCGGGAACTTCGAGCAGTACTTC.

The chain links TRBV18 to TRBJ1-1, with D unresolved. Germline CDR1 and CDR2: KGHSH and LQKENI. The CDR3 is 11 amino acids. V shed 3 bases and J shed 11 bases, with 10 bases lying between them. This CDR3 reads CASSPSDAAFF. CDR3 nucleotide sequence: TGTGCCAGCTCACCTAGTGATGCGGCTTTCTTT.

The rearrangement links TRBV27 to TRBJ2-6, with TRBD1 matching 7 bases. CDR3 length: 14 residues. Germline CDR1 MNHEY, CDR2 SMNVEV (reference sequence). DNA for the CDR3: TGTGTCCGCCGACAGGGCTCTGGGGCCAACGTCCTGACTTTC. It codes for CVRRQGSGANVLTF.

In DNA, the CDR3 is TGTGCCAGCAGCCGACAGGGGGCTGCTGGGGCCAACGTCCTGACTTTC. It codes for CASSRQGAAGANVLTF. The rearrangement joins TRBV2 to TRBJ2-6; 10 bases are shared with TRBD1. Looked up from germline, CDR1 is SNHLY and CDR2 is FYNNEI. The CDR3 runs 16 residues. J gave up 2 bases and V 6 bases, and 4 bases lay outside the gene matches.

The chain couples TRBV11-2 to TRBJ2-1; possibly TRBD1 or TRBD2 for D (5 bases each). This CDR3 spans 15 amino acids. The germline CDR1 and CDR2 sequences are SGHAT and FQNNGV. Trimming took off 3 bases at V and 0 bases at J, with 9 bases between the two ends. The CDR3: CASSFTRGSYNEQFF. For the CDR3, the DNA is TGTGCCAGCAGCTTTACTAGGGGCTCCTACAATGAGCAGTTCTTC.